This T cell receptor (beta chain) was captured by sequencing in a study of quantifying T cell responses using KT2 cells. Overall study: cDNA was made from DNase-treated RNA using alpha and beta constant primers.

CDR1 is SGHVS and CDR2 is FQNEAQ in the germline V gene. The CDR3 loop spans 13 amino acids. V was clipped by 0 bases and J by 12 bases, with 11 bases between them. This clonotype has at least ten counts. A range of KT2-to-PBMC ratios was made using fixed PBMC numbers. An oligo carrying a UMI was ligated to the cDNA 3' end. First-round PCR used 3 to 4 cycles and beta primers RC1.1 and RC1.2 covering TRBC1 and TRBC2. TCR alpha and beta chains were handled separately starting at the second PCR. One entry per CDR3 protein, called by TCRdb with MiXCR from the UMI-ligation and nested PCR reads. The data show around 56,000 distinct CDR3 sequences, more than 9% seen once.

The chain joins TRBV7-8 to TRBJ1-4; D is possibly TRBD1 (5 bases). The clonotype comes from a human donor. Sequencing input: PBMCs spiked with cells of the T cell clone KT2. The CDR3 loop reads CASSLALGTELFF. Written as DNA, the CDR3 is TGTGCCAGCAGCTTAGCGCTCGGGACGGAACTGTTTTTT. Filled out from reference TRBV7-8 and TRBJ1-4, the complete variable domain reads GAGVSQSPRYKVAKRGQDVALRCDPISGHVSLFWYQQALGQGPEFLTYFQNEAQLDKSGLPSDRFFAERPEGSVSTLKIQRTQQEDSAVYLCASSLALGTELFFGSGTQLSVL.